This TCR beta chain was found in a study of early T cells in non-severe SARS-CoV-2 infection. Across the whole study: Investigators sequenced bulk RNA drawn from unsorted whole blood, and chains remained unpaired.

Study-wide results and limits: CD4 and private specificities were missed by VDJdb matching, which favored anti-spike CD8 responses.

The TCR library protocol was used to attach unique molecular identifiers. These identifiers were attached to individual cDNA molecules. One entry per CDR3 protein results from TCRdb running MiXCR on the 5' RACE reads. The sample comprises approximately 50,000 distinct CDR3 sequences, under 15% of which are singletons, and 1.3% to 1.5% rests with the top ten. This clonotype was observed at least ten times. Its antigen is unknown. V shed 5 bases and J 6 bases; nucleotides not matched to a gene: 12. This CDR3 comprises 16 residues. Germline V CDR1 and CDR2: SGHTA, FQGNSA. The clonotype originates from an adult who was a healthcare worker with PCR-confirmed SARS-CoV-2 infection or an uninfected control (not recorded which). V gene TRBV7-2 combines with J gene TRBJ2-2, with 7 bases identical to TRBD1. Sequenced material: whole blood. This CDR3 reads CASSTRRPGGPGELFF. Written as DNA, the CDR3 is TGTGCCAGCAGCACACGTCGGCCAGGGGGACCCGGGGAGCTGTTTTTT.